The rows below give T cell receptor beta chains drawn from one sample of a study of control samples from healthy donors and cancer patients. Generated by immunoSEQ multiplex PCR, the TCRdb table keeps only in-frame clones and is missing some. The sample contains 350,000 to 450,000 clones, around 90% of which appear only once. The sample taken for sequencing was PBMCs. The receptors here all came from a man in his forties with head and neck cancer. Both conserved end residues are part of each CDR3. The D gene is left open where the match is weak. Rows give clone size only sometimes, using once, few, many, or a class for an expanded clone.

v_gene	d_gene	j_gene	abundance	CDR3aa	CDR3nt
TRBV25-1	TRBD1	TRBJ2-5	once	CASSRTGFNGLGETQYF	TGTGCCAGCTCCAGGACAGGATTTAATGGGCTTGGAGAGACCCAGTACTTC
TRBV5-4	TRBD1	TRBJ2-3	.	CASSLGGGQGTQYF	TGTGCCAGCAGCTTGGGCGGGGGACAGGGTACGCAGTATTTT
TRBV3-1/TRBV3-2	.	TRBJ1-1	.	CASSPIGNEEAFF	TGTGCCAGCAGCCCCATAGGGAACGAAGAAGCTTTCTTT
TRBV10-3	.	TRBJ1-1	.	CAISMQGNTEAFF	TGTGCCATCAGTATGCAGGGGAACACTGAAGCTTTCTTT
TRBV2	.	TRBJ1-5	.	CASSEGGRADQPQHF	TGTGCCAGCAGTGAAGGAGGAAGGGCTGATCAGCCCCAGCATTTT
TRBV5-1	TRBD2	TRBJ2-3	.	CASSLYSQREFTDTQYF	TGCGCCAGCAGCTTGTATTCCCAGCGGGAATTCACAGATACGCAGTATTTT
TRBV6-5	.	TRBJ2-2	once	CASSQKGGVGELFF	TGTGCCAGCAGCCAGAAGGGGGGCGTCGGGGAGCTGTTTTTT
TRBV27	TRBD1	TRBJ1-5	.	CASSPVRGQGNQPQHF	TGTGCCAGCAGCCCCGTGAGGGGACAGGGAAATCAGCCCCAGCATTTT
TRBV25-1	.	TRBJ1-1	.	CASSEYRKGGAEAFF	TGTGCCAGCAGTGAATATAGGAAGGGGGGGGCTGAAGCTTTCTTT
TRBV5-1	TRBD2	TRBJ2-1	.	CASTLLAASYNEQFF	TGCGCCAGCACCCTACTAGCGGCTTCCTACAATGAGCAGTTCTTC
TRBV7-2	.	TRBJ1-2	once	CASSLVRAEEIYGYTF	TGTGCCAGCAGCTTAGTTCGGGCAGAGGAAATCTATGGCTACACCTTC
TRBV28	.	TRBJ2-3	.	CASSPPAAIRGADTQYF	TGTGCCAGCAGCCCCCCGGCAGCGATAAGAGGCGCAGATACGCAGTATTTT
TRBV14	.	TRBJ2-1	.	CASSQVGSYNEQFF	TGTGCCAGCAGCCAAGTGGGCAGCTACAATGAGCAGTTCTTC
TRBV20-1	.	TRBJ2-7	once	CSASKGLDEQYF	TGCAGTGCTAGTAAGGGCCTCGACGAGCAGTACTTC
TRBV6-5	.	TRBJ1-1	.	CASSYSVRVHTEAFF	TGTGCCAGCAGTTACTCGGTACGGGTTCACACTGAAGCTTTCTTT
TRBV19	TRBD1	TRBJ1-5	.	CASVDREKGGNQPQHF	TGTGCCAGTGTGGACAGGGAAAAAGGGGGCAATCAGCCCCAGCATTTT
TRBV7-8	TRBD2	TRBJ2-3	.	CASSPSGGFQYF	TGTGCCAGCAGCCCTAGCGGGGGCTTCCAGTATTTT
TRBV6-5	.	TRBJ1-2	once	CASRRPVGGYTF	TGTGCCAGCAGACGACCGGTGGGGGGCTACACCTTC
TRBV9	TRBD1	TRBJ2-5	.	CASSSQGARGETQYF	TGTGCCAGCAGCTCTCAGGGGGCGCGGGGAGAGACCCAGTACTTC
TRBV6-5	.	TRBJ1-4	.	CASSPTQDNEKLFF	TGTGCCAGCAGTCCGACACAGGATAATGAAAAACTGTTTTTT
TRBV18	.	TRBJ2-7	.	CASSPSIDPLSEQYF	TGTGCCAGCTCACCATCAATAGATCCCCTTAGCGAGCAGTACTTC
TRBV27	.	TRBJ2-7	.	CASRPKGVYEQYF	TGTGCCAGCAGGCCGAAAGGGGTCTACGAGCAGTACTTC
TRBV6-5	TRBD1	TRBJ1-1	.	CASSTRQGPEAFF	TGTGCCAGCAGTACTCGACAGGGACCCGAAGCTTTCTTT
TRBV5-5	.	TRBJ2-5	.	CASSFGREETQYF	TGTGCCAGCAGCTTTGGCAGGGAAGAGACCCAGTACTTC
TRBV18	.	TRBJ1-1	.	CASSPDLNTEAFF	TGTGCCAGCTCACCCGACCTGAACACTGAAGCTTTCTTT
TRBV11-2	.	TRBJ2-7	.	CASSFSPGYEQYF	TGTGCCAGCAGCTTTTCCCCAGGCTACGAGCAGTACTTC
TRBV29-1	.	TRBJ2-3	.	CSVEATRADTQYF	TGCAGCGTTGAAGCTACGCGGGCAGATACGCAGTATTTT